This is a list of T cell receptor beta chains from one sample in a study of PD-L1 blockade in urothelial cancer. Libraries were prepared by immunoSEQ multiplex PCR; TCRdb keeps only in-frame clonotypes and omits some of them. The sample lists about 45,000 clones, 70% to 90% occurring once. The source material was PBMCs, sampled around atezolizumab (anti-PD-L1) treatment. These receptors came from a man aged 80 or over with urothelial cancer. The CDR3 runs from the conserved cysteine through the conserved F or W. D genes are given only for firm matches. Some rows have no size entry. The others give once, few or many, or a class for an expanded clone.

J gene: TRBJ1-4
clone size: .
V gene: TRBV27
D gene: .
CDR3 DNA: TGTGCCAGCAGTTTAGAGGGAATCAGTGAAAAACTGTTTTTT
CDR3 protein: CASSLEGISEKLFF

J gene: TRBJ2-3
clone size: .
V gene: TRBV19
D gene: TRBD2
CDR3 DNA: TGTGCCAGTAGTAAGGGACTATCCACAGATACGCAGTATTTT
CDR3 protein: CASSKGLSTDTQYF

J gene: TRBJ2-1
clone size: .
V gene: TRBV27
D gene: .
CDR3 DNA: TGTGCCAGCAGGGAGACCCGCGGACTACTTAGCTCCTACAATGAGCAGTTCTTC
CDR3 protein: CASRETRGLLSSYNEQFF

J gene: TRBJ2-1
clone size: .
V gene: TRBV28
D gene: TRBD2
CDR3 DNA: TGTGCCAGCAGTTTTTTACTAGCGGTGAACAATGAGCAGTTCTTC
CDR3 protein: CASSFLLAVNNEQFF

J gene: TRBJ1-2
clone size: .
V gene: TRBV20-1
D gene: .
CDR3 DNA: TGCAGTGCAGGACACGACTATGGCTACACCTTC
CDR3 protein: CSAGHDYGYTF

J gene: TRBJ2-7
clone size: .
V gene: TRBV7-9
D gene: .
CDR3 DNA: TGTGCCAGCAGCTTAGCGGAGGGCTCAGGGGAGCAGTACTTC
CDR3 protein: CASSLAEGSGEQYF

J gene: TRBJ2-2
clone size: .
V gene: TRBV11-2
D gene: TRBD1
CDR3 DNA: TGTGCCAGCAGGATGACAGGGGGGAACACCGGGGAGCTGTTTTTT
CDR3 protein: CASRMTGGNTGELFF

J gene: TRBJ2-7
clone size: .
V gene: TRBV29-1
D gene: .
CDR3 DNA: TGCAGCGTTGGTGGACATAGGTCCTACGAGCAGTACTTC
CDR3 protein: CSVGGHRSYEQYF

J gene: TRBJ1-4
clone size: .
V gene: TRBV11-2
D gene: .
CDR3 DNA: TGTGCCAGCAGCGTTTCTCAGGGGATAAATGAAAAACTGTTTTTT
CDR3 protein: CASSVSQGINEKLFF

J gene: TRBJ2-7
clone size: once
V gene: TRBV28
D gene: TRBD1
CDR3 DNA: TGTGCCAGCAGCCAGACAGGGGGATCGTCCTACGAGCAGTACTTC
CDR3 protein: CASSQTGGSSYEQYF

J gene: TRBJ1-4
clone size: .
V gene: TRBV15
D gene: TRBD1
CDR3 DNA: TGTGCCACCAGCGCCCGTCTTATGACAGGGCCTAATGAAAAACTGTTTTTT
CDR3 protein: CATSARLMTGPNEKLFF

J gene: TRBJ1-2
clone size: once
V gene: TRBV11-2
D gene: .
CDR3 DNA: TGTGCCAGCAGCTTAGATAGCCACCACAACTATGGCTACACCTTC
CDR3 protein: CASSLDSHHNYGYTF

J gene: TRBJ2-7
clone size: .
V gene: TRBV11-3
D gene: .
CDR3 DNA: TGTGCCAGCAGCTTAGAGGAGCCGGACAGATTTTCCTACGAGCAGTACTTC
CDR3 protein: CASSLEEPDRFSYEQYF

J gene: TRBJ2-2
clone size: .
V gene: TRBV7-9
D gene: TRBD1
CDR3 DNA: TGTGCCGCCGACAGGGAGAATACCGGGGAGCTGTTTTTT
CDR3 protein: CAADRENTGELFF

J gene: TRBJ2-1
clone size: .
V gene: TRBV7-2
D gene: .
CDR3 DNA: TGTGCCAGCAGCTTGTTTCCGGGAGTTAGCCACAATGAGCAGTTCTTC
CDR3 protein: CASSLFPGVSHNEQFF

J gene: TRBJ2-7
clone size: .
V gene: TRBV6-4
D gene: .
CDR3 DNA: TGTGCCAGCAGCGCCCAACAGGGCTACGAGCAGTACTTC
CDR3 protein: CASSAQQGYEQYF

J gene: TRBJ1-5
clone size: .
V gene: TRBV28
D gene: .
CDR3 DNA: TGTGCCAGCAGTTTAACGGGAAATCAGCCCCAGCATTTT
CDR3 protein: CASSLTGNQPQHF

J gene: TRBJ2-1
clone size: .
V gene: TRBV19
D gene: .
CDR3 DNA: TGTGCCAGTAGCGATCGGGGTCAGGAGCAGTTCTTC
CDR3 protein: CASSDRGQEQFF

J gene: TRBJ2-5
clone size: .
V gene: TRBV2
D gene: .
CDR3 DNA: TGTGCCAGCAGGAGGGAGGAAGGTGTAGAGACCCAGTACTTC
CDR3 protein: CASRREEGVETQYF

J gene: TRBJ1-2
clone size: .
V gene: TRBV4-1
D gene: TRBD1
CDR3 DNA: TGCGCCAGCAGCCTAAGACTGGGACAGGGGGAGGACTACACCTTC
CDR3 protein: CASSLRLGQGEDYTF

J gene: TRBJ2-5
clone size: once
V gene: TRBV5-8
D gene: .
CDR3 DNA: TGTGCCAGCAGCTTCGCGGAGACCCAGTACTTC
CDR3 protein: CASSFAETQYF

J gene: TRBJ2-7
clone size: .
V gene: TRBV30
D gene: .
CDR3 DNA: TGTGCCTCCGACGCGGGGGCATACGAGCAGTACTTC
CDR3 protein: CASDAGAYEQYF

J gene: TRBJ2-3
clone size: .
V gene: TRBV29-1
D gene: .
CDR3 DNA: TGCAGCGTTGATCCTAGCACAGATACGCAGTATTTT
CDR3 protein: CSVDPSTDTQYF

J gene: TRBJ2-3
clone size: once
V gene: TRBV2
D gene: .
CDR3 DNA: TGTGCCAGCAGGACTGCCGGCAGCACAGATACGCAGTATTTT
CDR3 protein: CASRTAGSTDTQYF

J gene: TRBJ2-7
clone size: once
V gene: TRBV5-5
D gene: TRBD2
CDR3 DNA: TGTGCCAGCAGCTTGTGGGAGCGGGGGAACGAGCAGTACTTC
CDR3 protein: CASSLWERGNEQYF

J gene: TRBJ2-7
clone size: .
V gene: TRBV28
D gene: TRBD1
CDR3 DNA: TGTGCCAGCAGTACAGGGGAGTACGAGCAGTACTTC
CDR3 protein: CASSTGEYEQYF

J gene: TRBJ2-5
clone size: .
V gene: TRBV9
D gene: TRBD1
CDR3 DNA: TGTGCCAGCAGCGTAGAGCAGGGGACAGGAGTGACCCAGTACTTC
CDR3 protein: CASSVEQGTGVTQYF

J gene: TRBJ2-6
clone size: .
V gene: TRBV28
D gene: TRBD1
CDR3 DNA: TGTGCCAGCAGCCTCCTGGGACAGCGTGCTACTGGGGCCAACGTCCTGACTTTC
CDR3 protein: CASSLLGQRATGANVLTF

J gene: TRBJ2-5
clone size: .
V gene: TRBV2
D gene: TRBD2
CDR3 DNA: TGTGCCAGCACAAGCCTCGGACTAGCCCAGTACTTC
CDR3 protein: CASTSLGLAQYF

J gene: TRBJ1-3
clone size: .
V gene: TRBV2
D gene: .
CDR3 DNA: TGTGCCAGCAGTGCCACTACGGGAAACACCATATATTTT
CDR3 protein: CASSATTGNTIYF

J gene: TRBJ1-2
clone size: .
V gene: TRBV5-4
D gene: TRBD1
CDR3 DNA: TGTGCCAGCAGCTTGCGAGGGGGCGCGATTAACTATGGCTACACCTTC
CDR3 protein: CASSLRGGAINYGYTF